The clone carrying this T cell receptor beta chain turned up a few times. TCRdb reanalysed the RT-PCR reads using MiXCR and keeps one entry per CDR3 protein. The sample yields 500,000 to 550,000 distinct CDR3 sequences, 20% to 25% seen once. The source of the sample is a study of response to subunit inactivated influenza vaccine. J lost 7 bases, V lost 3 bases, and 7 bases had no gene match. This CDR3 has 16 residues. Germline V gene lookup returns CDR1 KGHDR and CDR2 SFDVKD. The data also belong to a second study, concerning T cells expressing NK-cell markers. As reported in that work: TCR beta cDNA was made by 5'RACE template switching with UMIs.

The rearrangement joins TRBV24-1 to TRBJ2-1, with TRBD1 matching 11 bases. Source: CD4+ T cells sorted from PBMCs, taken 11 to 12 days after vaccination. This clonotype originated in a man aged 50 to 60 who received an inactivated influenza vaccine. The CDR3 bases are TGTGCCACCAGTGATGCATGGACAGGGGGCCCAAATGAGCAGTTCTTC. It yields the protein CATSDAWTGGPNEQFF.